A single sample gave rise to the 20 T cell receptor beta chains below, sequenced in a study of human T cells and chemical hapten exposure. Total RNA came from unfractionated whole blood. TCRdb re-called the 5' RACE reads with MiXCR, one entry per CDR3 protein. The sample consists of about 140,000 distinct CDR3 sequences, around 4.4% of them appearing once. The origin of the receptors is a female donor in good health.

This clonotype was seen at least ten times. This chain links TRBV29-1 with TRBJ2-7, with D hard to call. V shed 4 bases and J shed 2 bases, with 6 bases lying between them. Germline CDR1 and CDR2: SQVTM and ANQGSEA. The length of the CDR3 is 11 residues. CDR3 residues: CSVAITYEQYF. In DNA form, the CDR3 reads TGCAGCGTTGCAATCACCTACGAGCAGTACTTC.

This clonotype was observed many times. J is TRBJ2-7 and V is TRBV13; TRBD1 agrees at 11 bases. Germline V CDR1 and CDR2: PRHDT, FYEKMQ (reference sequence). V lost 5 bases to trimming and J lost 5 bases; unmatched junction nucleotides: 11. The CDR3 loop spans 16 amino acids. The CDR3 loop is CASSRWEGTGGHEQYF. As DNA, the CDR3 is TGTGCCAGCAGCCGATGGGAAGGGACAGGGGGTCACGAGCAGTACTTC.

Of note for this clonotype: A single base separates this from a much larger clone, so it may be a read error. The chain couples TRBV4-3 to TRBJ1-1, with TRBD1 identical over 7 bases. The CDR3 has 19 amino acids. V gave up 4 bases and J gave up 1 base; unmatched junction bases: 18. CDR1 and CDR2 from the germline V gene are LGHNA and YSLEER. CDR3 residues: CASSRVISRGRGRNTEAFF. The CDR3 bases are TGCGCCAGCAGCCGAGTTATATCCAGGGGGAGGGGCAGGAACACTGAAGCTTTCTTT.

Many counts were recorded for this clonotype. The chain uses TRBV9 and TRBJ2-5; D is ambiguous. V was clipped by 4 bases and J by 2 bases, with 3 bases between them. The CDR3 has 11 amino acids. Germline V lookup: CDR1 SGDLS, CDR2 YYNGEE. The CDR3 coding sequence is TGTGCCAGCAGCTCACAAGAGACCCAGTACTTC. Its protein product is CASSSQETQYF. Filled out from reference TRBV9 and TRBJ2-5, the complete variable domain reads DSGVTQTPKHLITATGQRVTLRCSPRSGDLSVYWYQQSLDQGLQFLIQYYNGEERAKGNILERFSAQQFPDLHSELNLSSLELGDSALYFCASSSQETQYFGPGTRLLVL.

This clonotype was detected ten times or more. This chain connects TRBV6-1 to TRBJ1-3; TRBD1 might be the D (5 bases). V was clipped by 6 bases and J by 0 bases, with 12 bases between them. Germline V gene lookup returns CDR1 MNHNS and CDR2 SASEGT. The CDR3 covers 15 residues. The CDR3 coding sequence is TGTGCCAGCAGCCTGGGGACGGTCTCTGGAAACACCATATATTTT. Amino acids: CASSLGTVSGNTIYF.

This clonotype was seen repeatedly, ten times or more. The chain recombines TRBV6-5 with TRBJ2-6, with TRBD1 as a possible D gene (6 bases). The CDR3 has 15 residues. Germline CDR1 reads MNHEY; CDR2 reads SVGAGI. Trimming took off 4 bases at V and 1 base at J, with 8 bases between the two ends. The CDR3 loop is CASSSDRSGANVLTF. The CDR3 coding sequence is TGTGCCAGCAGTTCAGACAGGTCTGGGGCCAACGTCCTGACTTTC.

This chain uses TRBV5-4 with TRBJ1-4; D is perhaps TRBD1 (5 bases). From germline, CDR1 is SGHNT and CDR2 YYREEE (reference sequence). V lost 4 bases and J lost 8, with 15 bases in between. The CDR3 sequence is 14 residues long. CDR3 bases: TGTGCCAGCAGCCCGATAGCCGGGGGGGAAAAACTGTTTTTT. It encodes CASSPIAGGEKLFF.

The sample holds a few counts of this clonotype. This sequence joins TRBV20-1 and TRBJ2-7; possible D gene TRBD2, 7 bases. The V gene's germline CDR1 is DFQATT and CDR2 SNEGSKA (reference sequence). V was clipped by 3 bases and J by 0 bases, with 21 bases between them. The CDR3 consists of 17 residues. The CDR3 DNA reads as TGCAGTGCTAGTAGGGTCTGGGGCGGGGGCAGCTCCTACGAGCAGTACTTC. As protein: CSASRVWGGGSSYEQYF.

This rearrangement joins TRBV2 to TRBJ2-1; D call uncertain. This CDR3 has 12 amino acids. Germline CDR1 reads SNHLY; CDR2 reads FYNNEI. V gave up 4 bases and J gave up 12 bases, with 13 bases separating them. DNA for the CDR3: TGTGCCAGCAGTGGGGATCGGGCGGTGCAGTTCTTC. Translation: CASSGDRAVQFF.

This clonotype was observed a handful of times. The J gene is TRBJ1-2, the V gene TRBV28, with D possibly matching TRBD1 (5 bases). The CDR3 loop spans 13 amino acids. V shed 4 bases and J shed 5 bases, with 11 bases lying between them. CDR1 and CDR2 from the germline V gene are MDHEN and SYDVKM. The CDR3 DNA reads as TGTGCCAGCAGTTGTGGGGGAGGGTATGGCTACACCTTC. Translated, it gives CASSCGGGYGYTF.

This clonotype was picked up many times. The chain has TRBV12-3 or TRBV12-4 and TRBJ2-7; D not certain. The ends were cut back, 7 bases at V and 1 base at J, with 14 bases in the middle. This CDR3 contains 14 residues. As DNA, the CDR3 is TGTGCCAGCACCCCCCAAGTGGGTTCCTACGAGCAGTACTTC. Residues: CASTPQVGSYEQYF.

The sample holds many counts of this clonotype. The V gene is TRBV3-1, the J gene TRBJ1-1; no firm D call. V was clipped by 0 bases and J by 0 bases, with 11 bases between them. Germline V gene lookup returns CDR1 LGHDT and CDR2 YNNKEL (reference sequence). The CDR3 length is 16 residues. Here the CDR3 DNA reads TGTGCCAGCAGCCAAGATCGCGGGGTAATGAACACTGAAGCTTTCTTT. Amino acid sequence: CASSQDRGVMNTEAFF.

This clonotype has at least ten counts. CDR3 sequence reads: CASRRGGGAATGELFF. The CDR3, as DNA: TGTGCCAGCAGGAGGGGCGGGGGGGCCGCCACCGGGGAGCTGTTTTTT. V gene TRBV11-2 combines with J gene TRBJ2-2; 9 bases match TRBD2. The CDR3 is 16 residues long. V shed 6 bases, J shed 4 bases, and the junction held 9 bases outside the gene matches. Germline V gives CDR1 SGHAT, CDR2 FQNNGV.

This clonotype was observed many times. Germline is not matched at one junction end, which may reflect a read error. The chain joins TRBV7-2 to TRBJ2-5, with TRBD1 matching over 9 bases. Germline V gene data show CDR1 as SGHTA and CDR2 as FQGNSA. The CDR3 has 14 residues. The CDR3 is CASSFNRDRERSSF. The CDR3 DNA sequence: TGTGCCAGCAGCTTTAACCGGGACAGGGAAAGAAGTAGCTTC.

This clonotype was detected only once. A much larger clone is a single base away; this may be a read error. The chain links TRBV28 to TRBJ1-2; TRBD1 agrees at 9 bases. The CDR3 length is 13 residues. CDR1 is MDHEN, CDR2 SYDVKM, per germline. The CDR3 is CARSLGTGRGYTF. CDR3 bases: TGTGCCAGAAGTTTAGGGACAGGGCGGGGCTACACCTTC.

This clonotype appeared many times. The chain employs TRBV6-5 and TRBJ2-7; 8 nucleotides match TRBD1. Per the germline V gene, CDR1 is MNHEY and CDR2 is SVGAGI. The CDR3 runs to 14 residues. V shed 6 bases, J shed 7 bases, and the junction held 11 bases outside the gene matches. The CDR3 region is CASRPQGDRAEQYF. CDR3 DNA: TGTGCCAGCAGACCACAGGGGGACCGGGCAGAGCAGTACTTC.

This clonotype was detected ten times or more. V usage is TRBV6-1 and J usage is TRBJ1-2, with 8 bases lining up with TRBD1. The V gene end was trimmed by 0 bases and the J gene end by 5 bases; junction bases not matched to a gene: 8. This CDR3 spans 16 amino acids. Germline V gene lookup returns CDR1 MNHNS and CDR2 SASEGT. CDR3 region: CASSEAYRGSSYGYTF. The CDR3 DNA is TGTGCCAGCAGTGAAGCCTACAGGGGGTCTTCTTATGGCTACACCTTC.

This clonotype was counted at least ten times. This chain joins TRBV12-3 or TRBV12-4 and TRBJ2-7, with 8 bases aligning to TRBD1. After removal of 3 bases from V and 7 bases from J, the junction contained 8 bases not matched to a gene. This CDR3 is 14 amino acids long. CDR3 amino acids: CASSLGRGLGEQYF. CDR3 DNA: TGTGCCAGCAGTTTGGGCAGGGGGCTTGGAGAGCAGTACTTC.

This clonotype was observed many times. This chain uses TRBV12-3 or TRBV12-4 with TRBJ2-2; TRBD2 matches 8 bases. The CDR3 totals 18 residues. Trimming took 1 base from V and 2 from J; bases not matched to a gene: 9. The CDR3 region is CASSLVPGLAVNTGELFF. CDR3 DNA sequence: TGTGCCAGCAGTTTAGTCCCAGGACTAGCAGTCAACACCGGGGAGCTGTTTTTT.

This clonotype was detected ten times or more. The rearrangement joins TRBV13 to TRBJ2-3, with D possibly being TRBD1 or TRBD2 (6 bases each). Germline V gene data show CDR1 as PRHDT and CDR2 as FYEKMQ (reference sequence). The CDR3 totals 18 residues. V was trimmed by 1 base and J by 3 bases, leaving 20 bases between them. CDR3 in amino acids: CASSLDAGGGIWTDTQYF. The CDR3 nucleotides are TGTGCCAGCAGCTTAGATGCCGGAGGGGGGATTTGGACAGATACGCAGTATTTT.